One sample yielded the 22 T cell receptor beta chains listed below, sequenced in a study of CXCR3-negative and CXCR3-positive naive CD8 T cells (dated by TCRdb to about 2019). No antigen is known for these receptors. For sequencing, a NextSeq 550 was employed. The Human TCR Profiling Kit (MiLaboratory) was used to make UMI-labeled 5' RACE TRB cDNA libraries. With the reads reprocessed by TCRdb, a single entry stands for each CDR3 protein sequence and no DNA is reported. The sample table records over 100,000 distinct CDR3 sequences. The top ten clonotypes cover just over 0.35% of the sample. Summary of the overall study and its limitations: TRB CDR3s from CXCR3-positive naive cells showed higher hydrophobicity (lower Kidera factor 4), lower energy, and higher strength and volume indices than CXCR3-negative naive cells.

The sequenced sample consisted of naive CXCR3+ CD8+ T cells from blood. The sample's cell subset or site label, decoded: CD45RO-CCR7+CD27+CD95- naive CD8+ T cells expressing CXCR3 (TNR3+). These receptors all come from a human donor in good health. Some clones in this sample may be carry-over from other donors' samples.

This sequence joins TRBV7-2 and TRBJ2-1; TCRdb picks TRBD1, but there is no DNA to check that call. Germline V gives CDR1 SGHTA, CDR2 FQGNSA. The CDR3 is 14 residues long. CDR3 sequence reads: CASSSPGLYNEQFF.

V is TRBV19 and J is TRBJ2-1; no DNA is available, so the TRBD2 call from TCRdb remains unchecked. CDR1 LNHDA and CDR2 SQIVND come from the germline V gene (reference sequence). This CDR3 has 11 residues. Here the CDR3 reads CASKSPREFFF.

CDR3 sequence: CASSLFPTGGYEQYF. The chain links TRBV12-3 or TRBV12-4 to TRBJ2-7; TCRdb returns TRBD1, unconfirmable since there is no DNA. The CDR3 runs to 15 residues.

The V and J genes are TRBV3-1 and TRBJ1-5. CDR1 and CDR2 from the germline V gene are LGHDT and YNNKEL (reference sequence). The length of the CDR3 is 15 residues. The CDR3 protein is CASSQGLFEDQPQHF.

The CDR3: CAWTSSDSDEQYF. This chain links TRBV30 with TRBJ2-7; TCRdb proposes TRBD2, but this gene call is untestable without DNA. This CDR3 is built from 13 residues. In germline, CDR1 is GTSNPN, CDR2 SVGIG (reference sequence).

V usage is TRBV3-1 and J usage is TRBJ2-1. CDR3 length: 15 residues. Germline V gene sequence: CDR1 LGHDT, CDR2 YNNKEL (reference sequence). The chain's CDR3 is CASSDTRSGYNEQFF.

The V and J genes are TRBV15 and TRBJ2-6; TCRdb proposes TRBD2, but this gene call is untestable without DNA. Germline loops: CDR1 LNHNV, CDR2 YYDKDF (reference sequence). CDR3 length: 19 residues. CDR3 loop: CATSRESGRDYSGANVLTF.

This rearrangement joins TRBV5-8 to TRBJ2-2; the D gene TCRdb calls, TRBD1, cannot be checked with no DNA. Per the germline V gene, CDR1 is SGHTS and CDR2 is YDEGEE. The CDR3 runs 14 residues. The CDR3 is CASSRGHPTGELFF.

The chain couples TRBV2 to TRBJ2-1; TCRdb reports TRBD1, a call that lacks DNA to check it against. The germline CDR1 and CDR2 sequences are SNHLY and FYNNEI. This CDR3 region has 15 residues. The CDR3 sequence is CASRAQESSYNEQFF.

The chain has TRBV20-1 and TRBJ1-5; lacking DNA, the TRBD1 call made by TCRdb goes unchecked. The CDR3 length is 12 residues. CDR1 is DFQATT and CDR2 is SNEGSKA in the germline V gene (reference sequence). The CDR3 here is CSASSGNQPQHF.

The CDR3 sequence: CSVEGLAGGQWTGNEQFF. The chain uses TRBV29-1 and TRBJ2-1; TCRdb's D gene call, TRBD2, goes unchecked for lack of DNA. The germline gives CDR1 SQVTM, CDR2 ANQGSEA. This CDR3 region has 18 residues.

This chain links TRBV28 with TRBJ2-4. The CDR3 is 14 amino acids. Germline lookup yields CDR1 MDHEN and CDR2 SYDVKM. The CDR3: CASSFEIAKNIQYF.

The genes are TRBV18 and TRBJ2-1; TCRdb designates TRBD1, a call that cannot be tested without DNA. The CDR3 is 15 residues long. The V gene's germline CDR1 is KGHSH and CDR2 LQKENI. CDR3 sequence: CASSPEGATLNEQFF.

The CDR3 reads CSVYGGSGTYEQYF. The chain carries TRBV29-1 and TRBJ2-7; TCRdb reports TRBD1, a call that lacks DNA to check it against. The CDR3 covers 14 residues. CDR1 is SQVTM and CDR2 is ANQGSEA in the germline V gene.

The V call is TRBV7-9, the J call TRBJ1-5; TCRdb's D call, TRBD1, is unchecked because there is no DNA. Germline-derived CDR1 and CDR2 are SEHNR and FQNEAQ (reference sequence). The CDR3 length is 15 residues. This CDR3 is CASSLGGLGDQPQHF.

The chain uses TRBV4-1 and TRBJ1-6; TCRdb picks TRBD1, but there is no DNA to check that call. The CDR3 consists of 17 residues. Germline CDR1 reads MGHRA; CDR2 reads YSYEKL. The CDR3 loop is CASSQDPLDRGHSPLHF.

This sequence joins TRBV19 and TRBJ1-1; TCRdb's assignment of TRBD1 cannot be checked, as there is no DNA. Germline-derived CDR1 and CDR2 are LNHDA and SQIVND (reference sequence). This CDR3 is built from 15 residues. The chain's CDR3 is CASSNTGGAGTEAFF.

The V gene is TRBV3-1, the J gene TRBJ2-5; TCRdb lists TRBD1, though no DNA is available to test this call. This CDR3 is built from 19 residues. The germline CDR1 and CDR2 sequences are LGHDT and YNNKEL (reference sequence). This chain's CDR3 is CASSQGEVWVRGGQETQYF.

The chain joins TRBV12-3 or TRBV12-4 to TRBJ2-7. The CDR3 totals 12 residues. CDR3 sequence reads: CASSLGTHEQYF.

The chain joins TRBV5-8 to TRBJ2-1. From germline, CDR1 is SGHTS and CDR2 YDEGEE. There are 13 residues in the CDR3. CDR3 sequence: CASSLEAVAEQFF.

The chain carries TRBV5-5 and TRBJ2-7. Germline V CDR1 and CDR2: SGHKS, YYEKEE (reference sequence). This CDR3 has 15 residues. CDR3 loop: CASSFFSPGTYEQYF.

The V call is TRBV6-5, the J call TRBJ2-1; TCRdb's D gene call, TRBD2, goes unchecked for lack of DNA. The CDR3 runs 18 residues. Germline CDR1 and CDR2: MNHEY and SVGAGI. The CDR3 here is CASSYSQLAGSDSNEQFF.